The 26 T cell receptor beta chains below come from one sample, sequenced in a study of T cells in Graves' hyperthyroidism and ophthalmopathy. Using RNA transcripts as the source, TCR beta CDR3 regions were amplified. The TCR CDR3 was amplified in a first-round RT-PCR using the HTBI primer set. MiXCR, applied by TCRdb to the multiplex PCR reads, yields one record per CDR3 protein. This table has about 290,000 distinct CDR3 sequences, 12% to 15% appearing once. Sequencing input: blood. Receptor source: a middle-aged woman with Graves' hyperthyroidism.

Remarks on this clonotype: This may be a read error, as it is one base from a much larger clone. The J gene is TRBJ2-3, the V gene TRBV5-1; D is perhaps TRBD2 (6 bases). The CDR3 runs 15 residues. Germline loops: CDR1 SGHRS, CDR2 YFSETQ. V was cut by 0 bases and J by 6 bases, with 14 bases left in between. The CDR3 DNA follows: TGCGCCAGCAGCTTGGGGATGGGAGGAGGGGATACGCAGTATTTT. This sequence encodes CASSLGMGGGDTQYF. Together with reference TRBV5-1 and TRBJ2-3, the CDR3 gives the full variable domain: KAGVTQTPRYLIKTRGQQVTLSCSPISGHRSVSWYQQTPGQGLQFLFEYFSETQRNKGNFPGRFSGRQFSNSRSEMNVSTLELGDSALYLCASSLGMGGGDTQYFGPGTRLTVL.

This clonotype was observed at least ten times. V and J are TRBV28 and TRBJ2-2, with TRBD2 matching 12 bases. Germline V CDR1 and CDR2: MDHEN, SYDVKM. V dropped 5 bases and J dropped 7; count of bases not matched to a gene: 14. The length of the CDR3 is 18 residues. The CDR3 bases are TGTGCCAGCAGTCCACCCCCACTAGCGGGAGGAAGTGGCGGGGAGCTGTTTTTT. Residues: CASSPPPLAGGSGGELFF.

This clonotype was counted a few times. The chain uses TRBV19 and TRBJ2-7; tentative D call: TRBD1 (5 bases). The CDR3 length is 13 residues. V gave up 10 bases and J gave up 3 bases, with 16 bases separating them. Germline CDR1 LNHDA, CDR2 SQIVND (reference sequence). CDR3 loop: CATKGQEGYEQYF. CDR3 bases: TGTGCCACCAAGGGGCAGGAAGGCTACGAGCAGTACTTC.

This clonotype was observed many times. CDR3 bases: TGTGCCAGCAGTTACTCCGGGACTAGCGGGAGTAAGGATACGCAGTATTTT. It encodes CASSYSGTSGSKDTQYF. The chain carries TRBV12-3 or TRBV12-4 and TRBJ2-3; TRBD2 agrees at 14 bases. With V trimmed by 4 bases and J by 6 bases, 9 bases remained unmatched. The CDR3 runs 17 residues.

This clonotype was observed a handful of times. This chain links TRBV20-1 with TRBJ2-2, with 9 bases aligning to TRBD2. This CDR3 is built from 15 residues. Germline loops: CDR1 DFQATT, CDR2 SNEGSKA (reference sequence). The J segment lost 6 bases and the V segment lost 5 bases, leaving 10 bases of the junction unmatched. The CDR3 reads CSAPRPGLAPGELFF. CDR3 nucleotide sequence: TGCAGTGCTCCTCGTCCGGGACTAGCCCCCGGGGAGCTGTTTTTT.

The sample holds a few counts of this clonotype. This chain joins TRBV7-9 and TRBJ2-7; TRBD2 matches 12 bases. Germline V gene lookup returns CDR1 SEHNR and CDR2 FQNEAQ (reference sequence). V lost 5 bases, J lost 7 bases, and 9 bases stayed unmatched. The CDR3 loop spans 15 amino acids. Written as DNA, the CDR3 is TGTGCCAGCAGCGACCGGACAGGGACTAGCGGGGAGCAGTACTTC. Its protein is CASSDRTGTSGEQYF.

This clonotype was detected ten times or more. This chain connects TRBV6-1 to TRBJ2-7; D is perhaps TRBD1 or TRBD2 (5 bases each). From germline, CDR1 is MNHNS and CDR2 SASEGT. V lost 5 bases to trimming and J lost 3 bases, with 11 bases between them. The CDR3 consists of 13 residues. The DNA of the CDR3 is TGTGCCAGCAGTCCGGGACCTTACTACGAGCAGTACTTC. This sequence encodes CASSPGPYYEQYF.

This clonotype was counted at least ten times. The CDR3 DNA follows: TGTGCCAGCAGGGGAACACAGGGAATGAACTATGGCTACACCTTC. Translating gives CASRGTQGMNYGYTF. The V call is TRBV2, the J call TRBJ1-2, with TRBD1 as a possible D gene (6 bases). The CDR3 sequence is 15 residues long. Germline V gene lookup returns CDR1 SNHLY and CDR2 FYNNEI. The V end was cut by 6 bases, the J end by 2 bases, with 16 bases between.

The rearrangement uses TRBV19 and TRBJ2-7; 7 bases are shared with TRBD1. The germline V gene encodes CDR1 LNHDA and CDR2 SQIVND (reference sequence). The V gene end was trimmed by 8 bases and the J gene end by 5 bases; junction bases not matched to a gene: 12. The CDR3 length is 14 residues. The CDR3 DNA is TGTGCCAGTTCCGAGGACAGGTTTGTCGACGAGCAGTACTTC. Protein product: CASSEDRFVDEQYF.

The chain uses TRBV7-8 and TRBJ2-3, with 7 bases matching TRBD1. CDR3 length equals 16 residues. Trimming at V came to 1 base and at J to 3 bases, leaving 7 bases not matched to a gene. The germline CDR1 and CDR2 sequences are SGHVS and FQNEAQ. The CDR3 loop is CASSLVPRGLTDTQYF. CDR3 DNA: TGTGCCAGCAGCTTAGTGCCCAGGGGGTTAACAGATACGCAGTATTTT.

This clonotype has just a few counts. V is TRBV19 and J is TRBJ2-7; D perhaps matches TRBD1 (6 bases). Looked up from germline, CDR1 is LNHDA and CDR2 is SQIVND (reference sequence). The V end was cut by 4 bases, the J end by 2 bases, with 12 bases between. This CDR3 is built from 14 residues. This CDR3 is CASSNAGQPYEQYF. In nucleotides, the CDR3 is TGTGCCAGTAGTAACGCAGGACAGCCCTACGAGCAGTACTTC.

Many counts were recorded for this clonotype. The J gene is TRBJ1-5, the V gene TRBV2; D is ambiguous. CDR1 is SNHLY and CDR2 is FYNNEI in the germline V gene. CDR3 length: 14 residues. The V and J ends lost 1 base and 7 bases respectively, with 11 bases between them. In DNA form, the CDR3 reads TGTGCCAGCAGTGAAGTGGGGTTCGGACAGCCCCAGCATTTT. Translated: CASSEVGFGQPQHF.

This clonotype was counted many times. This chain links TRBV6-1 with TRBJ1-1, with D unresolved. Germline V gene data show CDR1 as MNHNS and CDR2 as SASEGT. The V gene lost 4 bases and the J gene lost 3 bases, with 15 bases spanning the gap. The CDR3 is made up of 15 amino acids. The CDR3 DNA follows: TGTGCCAGCAGTGCGGAAGCTCTGGGAGACACTGAAGCTTTCTTT. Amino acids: CASSAEALGDTEAFF.

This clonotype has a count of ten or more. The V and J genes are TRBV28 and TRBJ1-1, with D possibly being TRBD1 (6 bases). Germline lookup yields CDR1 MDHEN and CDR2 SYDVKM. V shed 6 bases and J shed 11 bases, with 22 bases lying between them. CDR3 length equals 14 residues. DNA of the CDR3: TGTGCCAGCAGCCCTCAGGGGCTCCTTCCTACCGCTTTCTTT. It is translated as CASSPQGLLPTAFF.

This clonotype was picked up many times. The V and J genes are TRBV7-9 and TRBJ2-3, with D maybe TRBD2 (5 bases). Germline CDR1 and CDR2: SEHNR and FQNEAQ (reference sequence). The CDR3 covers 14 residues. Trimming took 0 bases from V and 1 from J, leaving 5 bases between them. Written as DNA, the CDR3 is TGTGCCAGCAGCTTAGCGGAGGGCACAGATACGCAGTATTTT. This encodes CASSLAEGTDTQYF.

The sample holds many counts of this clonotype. This CDR3 reads CASSPGTGADTQYF. CDR3 DNA: TGTGCCAGCAGCCCCGGGACAGGGGCAGATACGCAGTATTTT. The chain is built from TRBV12-3 or TRBV12-4 and TRBJ2-3; 10 bases are a match to TRBD1. The ends lost 6 bases at V and 4 bases at J; junction bases unmatched: 4. This CDR3 comprises 14 residues.

Here the CDR3 reads CASSPDRGQRGYTF. The CDR3 nucleotides read TGTGCCAGCTCACCGGACAGGGGGCAGCGAGGCTACACCTTC. V is TRBV18 and J is TRBJ1-2; 11 bases map to TRBD1. The CDR3 contains 14 residues. The germline V gene encodes CDR1 KGHSH and CDR2 LQKENI. Trimming removed 3 bases from V and 8 bases from J; junction bases left unmatched: 5.

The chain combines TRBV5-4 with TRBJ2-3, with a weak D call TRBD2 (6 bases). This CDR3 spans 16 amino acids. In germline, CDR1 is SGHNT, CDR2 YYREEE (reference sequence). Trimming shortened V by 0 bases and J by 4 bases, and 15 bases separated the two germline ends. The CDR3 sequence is CASSLGTTRVADTQYF. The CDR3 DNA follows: TGTGCCAGCAGCTTGGGGACTACGCGGGTGGCAGATACGCAGTATTTT.

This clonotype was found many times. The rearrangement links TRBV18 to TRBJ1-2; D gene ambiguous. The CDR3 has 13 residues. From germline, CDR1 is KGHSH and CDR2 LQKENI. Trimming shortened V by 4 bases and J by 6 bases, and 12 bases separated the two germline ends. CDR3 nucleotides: TGTGCCAGCTCACAAAATCCCGGGGATGGCTACACCTTC. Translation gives CASSQNPGDGYTF. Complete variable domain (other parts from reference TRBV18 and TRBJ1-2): NAGVMQNPRHLVRRRGQEARLRCSPMKGHSHVYWYRQLPEEGLKFMVYLQKENIIDESGMPKERFSAEFPKEGPSILRIQQVVRGDSAAYFCASSQNPGDGYTFGSGTRLTVV.

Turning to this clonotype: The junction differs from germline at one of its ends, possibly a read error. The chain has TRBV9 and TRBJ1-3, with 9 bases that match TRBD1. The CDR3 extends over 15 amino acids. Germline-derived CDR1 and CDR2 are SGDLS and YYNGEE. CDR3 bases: TGTACCAGCAGCGAACAGGGGGCGTCTGGAAACACCATATATTTT. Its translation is CTSSEQGASGNTIYF.

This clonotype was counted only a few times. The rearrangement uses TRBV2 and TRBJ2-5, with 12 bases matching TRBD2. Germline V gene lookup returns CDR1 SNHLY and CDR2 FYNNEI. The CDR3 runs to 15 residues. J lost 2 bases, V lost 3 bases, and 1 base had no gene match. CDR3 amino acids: CASSDGTSGQETQYF. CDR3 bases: TGTGCCAGCAGTGATGGGACTAGCGGGCAAGAGACCCAGTACTTC.

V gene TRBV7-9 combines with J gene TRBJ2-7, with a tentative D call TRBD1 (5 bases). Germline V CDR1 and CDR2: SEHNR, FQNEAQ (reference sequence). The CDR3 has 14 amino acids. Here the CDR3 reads CVSSLARDSYEQYF. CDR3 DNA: TGTGTTAGCAGCTTAGCCAGGGACTCCTACGAGCAGTACTTC.

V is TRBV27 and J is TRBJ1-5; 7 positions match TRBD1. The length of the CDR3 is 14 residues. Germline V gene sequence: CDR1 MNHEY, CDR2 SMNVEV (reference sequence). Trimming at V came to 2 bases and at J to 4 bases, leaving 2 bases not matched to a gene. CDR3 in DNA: TGTGCCAGCAGTTTAGGGGGACAGAATCAGCCCCAGCATTTT. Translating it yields CASSLGGQNQPQHF.

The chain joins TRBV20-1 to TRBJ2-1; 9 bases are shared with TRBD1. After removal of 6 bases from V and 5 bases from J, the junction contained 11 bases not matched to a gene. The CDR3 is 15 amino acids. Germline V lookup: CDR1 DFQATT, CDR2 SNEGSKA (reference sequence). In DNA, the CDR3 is TGCAGTGCCCCCTCCGGGACAGGGCAGAACAATGAGCAGTTCTTC. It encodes CSAPSGTGQNNEQFF.

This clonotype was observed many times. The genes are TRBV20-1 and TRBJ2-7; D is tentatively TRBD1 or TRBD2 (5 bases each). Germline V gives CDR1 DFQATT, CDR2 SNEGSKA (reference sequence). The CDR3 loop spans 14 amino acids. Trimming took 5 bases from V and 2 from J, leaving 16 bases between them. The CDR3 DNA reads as TGCAGTGCTCGGGCCCAACTAGGGGCCTACGAGCAGTACTTC. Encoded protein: CSARAQLGAYEQYF.

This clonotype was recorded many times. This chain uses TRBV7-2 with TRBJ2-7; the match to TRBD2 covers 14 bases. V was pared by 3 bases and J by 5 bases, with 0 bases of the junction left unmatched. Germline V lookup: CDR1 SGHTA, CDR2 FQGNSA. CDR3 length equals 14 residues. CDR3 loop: CASSLGLAGDEQYF. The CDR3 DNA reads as TGTGCCAGCAGCTTGGGACTAGCGGGAGACGAGCAGTACTTC.